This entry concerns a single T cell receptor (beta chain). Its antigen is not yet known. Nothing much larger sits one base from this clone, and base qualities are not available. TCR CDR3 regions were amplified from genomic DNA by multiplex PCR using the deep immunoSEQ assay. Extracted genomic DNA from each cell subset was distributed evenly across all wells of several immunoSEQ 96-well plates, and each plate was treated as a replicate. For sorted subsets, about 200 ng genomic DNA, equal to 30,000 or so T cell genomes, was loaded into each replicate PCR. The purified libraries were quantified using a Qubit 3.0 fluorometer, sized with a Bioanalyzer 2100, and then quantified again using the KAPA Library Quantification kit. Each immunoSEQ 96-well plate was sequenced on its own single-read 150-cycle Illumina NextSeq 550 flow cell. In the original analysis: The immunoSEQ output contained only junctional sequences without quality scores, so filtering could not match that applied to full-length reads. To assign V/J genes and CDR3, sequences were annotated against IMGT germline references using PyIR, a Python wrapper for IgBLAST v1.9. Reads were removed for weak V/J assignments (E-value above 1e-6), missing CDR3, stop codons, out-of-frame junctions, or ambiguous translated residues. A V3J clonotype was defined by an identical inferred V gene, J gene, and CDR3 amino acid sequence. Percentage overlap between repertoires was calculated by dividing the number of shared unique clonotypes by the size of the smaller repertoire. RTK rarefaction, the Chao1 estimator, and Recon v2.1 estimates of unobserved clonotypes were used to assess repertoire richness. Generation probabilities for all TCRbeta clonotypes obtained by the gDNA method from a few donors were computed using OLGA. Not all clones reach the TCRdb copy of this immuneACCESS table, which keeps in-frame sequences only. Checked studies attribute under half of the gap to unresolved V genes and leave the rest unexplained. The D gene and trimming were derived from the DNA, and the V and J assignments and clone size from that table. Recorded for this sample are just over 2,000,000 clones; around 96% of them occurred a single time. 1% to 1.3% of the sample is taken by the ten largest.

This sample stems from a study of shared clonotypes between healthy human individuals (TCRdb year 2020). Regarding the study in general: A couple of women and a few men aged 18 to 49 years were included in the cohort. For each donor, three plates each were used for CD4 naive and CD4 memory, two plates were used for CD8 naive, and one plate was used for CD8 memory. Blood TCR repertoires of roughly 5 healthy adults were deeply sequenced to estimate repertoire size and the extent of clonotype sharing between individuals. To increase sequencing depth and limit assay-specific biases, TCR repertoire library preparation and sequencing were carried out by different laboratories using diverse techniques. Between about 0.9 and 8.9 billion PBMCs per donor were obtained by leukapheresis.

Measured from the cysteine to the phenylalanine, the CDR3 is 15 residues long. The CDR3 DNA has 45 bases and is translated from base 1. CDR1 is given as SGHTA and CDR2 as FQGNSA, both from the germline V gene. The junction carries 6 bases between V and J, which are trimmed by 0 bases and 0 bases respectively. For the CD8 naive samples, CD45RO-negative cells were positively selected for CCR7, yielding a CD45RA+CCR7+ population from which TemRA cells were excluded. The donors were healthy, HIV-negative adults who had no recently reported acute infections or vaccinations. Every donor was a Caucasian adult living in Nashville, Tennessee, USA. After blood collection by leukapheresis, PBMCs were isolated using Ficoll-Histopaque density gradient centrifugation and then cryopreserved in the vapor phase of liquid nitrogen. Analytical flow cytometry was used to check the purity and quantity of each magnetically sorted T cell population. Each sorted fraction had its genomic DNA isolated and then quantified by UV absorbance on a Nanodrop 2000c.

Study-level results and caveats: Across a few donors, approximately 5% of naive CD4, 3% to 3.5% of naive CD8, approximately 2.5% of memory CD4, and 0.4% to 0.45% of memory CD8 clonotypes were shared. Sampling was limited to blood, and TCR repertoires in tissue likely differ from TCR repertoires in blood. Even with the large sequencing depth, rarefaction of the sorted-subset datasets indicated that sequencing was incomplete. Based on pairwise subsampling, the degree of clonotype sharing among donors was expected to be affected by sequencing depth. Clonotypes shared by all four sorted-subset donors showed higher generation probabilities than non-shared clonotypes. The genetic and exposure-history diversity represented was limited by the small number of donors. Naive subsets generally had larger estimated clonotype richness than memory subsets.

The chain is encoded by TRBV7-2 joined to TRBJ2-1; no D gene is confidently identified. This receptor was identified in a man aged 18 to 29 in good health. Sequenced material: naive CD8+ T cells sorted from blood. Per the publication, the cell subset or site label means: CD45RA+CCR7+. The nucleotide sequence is TGTGCCAGCAGCTTAGCGGGGAACTCCTACAATGAGCAGTTCTTC. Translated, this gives CASSLAGNSYNEQFF.